The next 11 T cell receptor beta chains were all read from a single sample in a study of blood T cell repertoires in COVID-19. Profiling relied on immunoSEQ multiplex PCR, and the TCRdb table lists in-frame clones only, not all of them. Seen here are about 270,000 clones, more than 65% observed once, and the top ten hold roughly 3.1%. The material sequenced was peripheral blood. These receptors all come from a woman in her late teens or twenties with acute or convalescent COVID-19.

The rearrangement uses TRBV20-1 and TRBJ2-7; 9 bases map to TRBD2. The CDR3 extends over 15 amino acids. The V gene end was trimmed by 3 bases and the J gene end by 4 bases; junction bases not matched to a gene: 10. Germline-derived CDR1 and CDR2 are DFQATT and SNEGSKA (reference sequence). The CDR3 here is CSASGVAGVSYEQYF. CDR3 bases: TGCAGTGCTAGTGGAGTAGCGGGAGTCTCGTACGAGCAGTACTTC.

The V gene is TRBV12-5, the J gene TRBJ1-5; TRBD1 might be the D (5 bases). The CDR3 runs 18 residues. Germline V CDR1 and CDR2: LGHNT, FRNRAP. The V gene lost 0 bases and the J gene lost 2 bases, with 17 bases spanning the gap. The CDR3 sequence is CASGLVGLEGDRNQPQHF. As DNA, the CDR3 is TGTGCTAGTGGTTTGGTAGGGTTGGAAGGGGATCGCAATCAGCCCCAGCATTTT. Combining the CDR3 with reference TRBV12-5 and TRBJ1-5 gives the whole variable domain DARVTQTPRHKVTEMGQEVTMRCQPILGHNTVFWYRQTMMQGLELLAYFRNRAPLDDSGMPKDRFSAEMPDATLATLKIQPSEPRDSAVYFCASGLVGLEGDRNQPQHFGDGTRLSIL.

The chain joins TRBV7-2 to TRBJ1-5, with D perhaps TRBD1 (6 bases). Germline loops: CDR1 SGHTA, CDR2 FQGNSA. The V and J ends lost 5 bases and 5 bases respectively, with 16 bases between them. This CDR3 has 15 residues. The CDR3 region is CASSQITGYDQPQHF. The CDR3 DNA reads as TGTGCCAGCAGCCAAATTACAGGGTACGATCAGCCCCAGCATTTT.

The chain has TRBV19 and TRBJ2-1; 8 bases fit TRBD2. From germline, CDR1 is LNHDA and CDR2 SQIVND (reference sequence). V lost 9 bases, J lost 3 bases, and 7 bases stayed unmatched. This CDR3 is 14 amino acids long. CDR3 loop: CASATSGYYNEQFF. The DNA for the CDR3 is TGTGCCAGCGCCACTAGCGGCTACTACAATGAGCAGTTCTTC.

This clone was counted a single time. This sequence joins TRBV5-4 and TRBJ1-2; 7 nucleotides line up with TRBD1. The CDR3 extends over 15 amino acids. The germline V gene has CDR1 SGHNT and CDR2 YYREEE (reference sequence). J lost 6 bases, V lost 2 bases, and 10 bases had no gene match. This CDR3 is CASSFISGTDNGYTF. CDR3 DNA sequence: TGTGCCAGCAGCTTTATATCCGGGACAGACAATGGCTACACCTTC.

The chain couples TRBV7-6 to TRBJ2-7; maybe TRBD2 (5 bases). Trimming left V 4 bases short and J 2 bases short, with 15 bases between. The CDR3 runs to 15 residues. Germline V gives CDR1 SGHVS, CDR2 FNYEAQ. The CDR3, as DNA: TGTGCCAGCAGCTCCCAAGAGGGAGTCCCCTACGAGCAGTACTTC. Protein: CASSSQEGVPYEQYF.

The chain combines TRBV19 with TRBJ1-5; D is perhaps TRBD1 (6 bases). The CDR3 loop spans 13 amino acids. V was cut by 3 bases and J by 11 bases, with 14 bases left in between. Germline-derived CDR1 and CDR2 are LNHDA and SQIVND (reference sequence). In nucleotides, the CDR3 is TGTGCCAGTAGTATTATTTCAGGGGATACCCAGCATTTT. As protein: CASSIISGDTQHF.

The V call is TRBV7-5, the J call TRBJ2-5; TRBD2 was called by the table and not checked on the DNA. TRBV7-5 constitutes a pseudogene. CDR3 size: 15 residues. The CDR3: CARSLKWYGMKTQYF. In nucleotides, the CDR3 is TGTGCCAGAAGCTTAAAGTGGTACGGGATGAAGACCCAGTACTTC.

This clone is a singleton in its sample. The chain couples TRBV2 to TRBJ1-2; a weak D match, TRBD1 (6 bases). The CDR3 sequence is 16 residues long. V was clipped by 1 base and J by 5 bases, with 17 bases between them. Germline lookup yields CDR1 SNHLY and CDR2 FYNNEI. DNA for the CDR3: TGTGCCAGCAGTGAAGTGCGGGGGCGTGAGTATTATGGCTACACCTTC. Amino acid sequence: CASSEVRGREYYGYTF.

The chain is built from TRBV19 and TRBJ2-7; TRBD2 agrees at 10 bases. This CDR3 comprises 13 residues. V lost 5 bases to trimming and J lost 3 bases; unmatched junction nucleotides: 1. The germline V gene has CDR1 LNHDA and CDR2 SQIVND (reference sequence). Here the CDR3 DNA reads TGTGCCAGTAGTGGACTAGCGGACTACGAGCAGTACTTC. The encoded protein is CASSGLADYEQYF. Filled out from reference TRBV19 and TRBJ2-7, the complete variable domain reads DGGITQSPKYLFRKEGQNVTLSCEQNLNHDAMYWYRQDPGQGLRLIYYSQIVNDFQKGDIAEGYSVSREKKESFPLTVTSAQKNPTAFYLCASSGLADYEQYFGPGTRLTVT.

This chain uses TRBV4-2 with TRBJ2-3; 7 nucleotides agree with TRBD2. Germline trimming cut 0 bases from V and 7 bases from J; bases unmatched to any gene: 10. Germline V gene data show CDR1 as LGHNA and CDR2 as YNFKEQ. This CDR3 has 16 amino acids. The CDR3 reads CASSQDLAGRSNTQYF. In DNA, the CDR3 is TGTGCCAGCAGCCAAGATCTCGCCGGGAGGAGCAATACGCAGTATTTT.